The rows below give T cell receptor beta chains drawn from one sample of a study of beta chain features in type 1 diabetes. Clones were read by immunoSEQ multiplex PCR, and TCRdb kept only the in-frame ones, dropping some. The data show tens of thousands of clones, about half seen once. Material for sequencing was Tregs from blood. These receptors all stem from a young woman in good health. CDR3s include the opening cysteine and the closing phenylalanine or tryptophan. A D gene is named only where the DNA matches it firmly. Some rows have no size entry. The others give once, few or many, or a class for an expanded clone.

CDR3 protein	CDR3 DNA	D gene	clone size	J gene	V gene
CASSSASVSGELFF	TGTGCTAGCAGCTCGGCTAGCGTTTCCGGGGAGCTGTTTTTT	-	few	TRBJ2-2	TRBV7-7
CASSIQGETDTQYF	TGTGCCAGTAGTATCCAGGGGGAGACAGATACGCAGTATTTT	TRBD1	-	TRBJ2-3	TRBV19
CASSSQGALNTEAFF	TGTGCCAGCAGTTCGCAGGGGGCCCTAAACACTGAAGCTTTCTTT	TRBD1	-	TRBJ1-1	TRBV6-5
CASSVATEKQETQYF	TGTGCCAGCAGCGTAGCTACAGAGAAACAAGAGACCCAGTACTTC	-	-	TRBJ2-5	TRBV9
CASSVSASTDTQYF	TGTGCCAGCAGTGTCAGTGCTAGCACAGATACGCAGTATTTT	-	-	TRBJ2-3	TRBV6-1
CAWSGLAGRETQYF	TGTGCCTGGAGCGGACTGGCTGGGAGAGAGACCCAGTACTTC	-	once	TRBJ2-5	TRBV30
CASSFGAQETQYF	TGTGCCAGCAGCTTCGGAGCCCAAGAGACCCAGTACTTC	-	-	TRBJ2-5	TRBV5-8
CASSSGAGGFQEEQYF	TGTGCCAGCAGCTCTGGAGCGGGAGGGTTCCAGGAGGAGCAGTACTTC	TRBD2	-	TRBJ2-7	TRBV5-6
CASSPLNRAEAGEKLFF	TGCGCCAGCAGCCCCCTAAACAGGGCTGAAGCAGGCGAAAAACTGTTTTTT	-	-	TRBJ1-4	TRBV4-1
CASSLGQGAPSPSQHF	TGTGCCAGTAGTTTGGGACAGGGGGCACCGTCACCTTCCCAGCATTTT	TRBD1	few	TRBJ1-5	TRBV19
CASRRRGTNTGELFF	TGTGCCAGCCGACGACGGGGGACGAACACCGGGGAGCTGTTTTTT	-	-	TRBJ2-2	TRBV5-6
CASSDRTGGSGNIQYF	TGTGCCAGCAGTGACCGGACAGGGGGAAGTGGAAACATTCAGTACTTC	TRBD1	-	TRBJ2-4	TRBV25-1
CASSFSGEKNIQYF	TGTGCCAGCAGTTTTAGCGGGGAAAAAAACATTCAGTACTTC	TRBD2	-	TRBJ2-4	TRBV2
CASSLARGQFF	TGTGCCAGCAGCTTAGCTAGGGGGCAGTTCTTC	-	-	TRBJ2-1	TRBV7-9
CASSYSTAVGNSPLHF	TGTGCCAGCAGTTACTCGACTGCCGTTGGGAATTCACCCCTCCACTTT	-	-	TRBJ1-6	TRBV6-5
CASSGGQAYTEAFF	TGTGCCAGCAGTGGAGGACAGGCTTACACTGAAGCTTTCTTT	TRBD1	-	TRBJ1-1	TRBV2
CASSMSGTSGRTGELFF	TGTGCCAGTAGTATGTCCGGGACTAGCGGGAGGACCGGGGAGCTGTTTTTT	TRBD2	-	TRBJ2-2	TRBV19
CSVEPGWGTEAFF	TGCAGCGTTGAGCCAGGGTGGGGAACTGAAGCTTTCTTT	-	few	TRBJ1-1	TRBV29-1
CAWSKGSSTDTQYF	TGTGCCTGGAGTAAGGGGTCTAGCACAGATACGCAGTATTTT	-	-	TRBJ2-3	TRBV30
CASSEGRTSGRGYEQYF	TGTGCCAGCAGTGAAGGTAGAACTAGCGGGAGAGGTTACGAGCAGTACTTC	TRBD2	once	TRBJ2-7	TRBV6-1
CASSRVRDRLGFTEAFF	TGTGCCAGCAGCCGTGTAAGGGACAGACTAGGTTTCACTGAAGCTTTCTTT	TRBD1	-	TRBJ1-1	TRBV4-2
CASSQEAGANTGELFF	TGTGCCAGCAGCCAAGAAGCAGGGGCTAACACCGGGGAGCTGTTTTTT	-	few	TRBJ2-2	TRBV14
CASSRGIGSYNEQFF	TGTGCCAGCAGCCGAGGAATTGGCTCCTACAATGAGCAGTTCTTC	-	-	TRBJ2-1	TRBV13
CASSLTGGGQPQHF	TGCGCCAGCAGCTTGACAGGGGGCGGTCAGCCCCAGCATTTT	TRBD1	-	TRBJ1-5	TRBV5-1
CASSSRGRAGTGATDTQYF	TGTGCCAGCAGCTCTCGGGGACGCGCAGGTACAGGGGCCACAGATACGCAGTATTTT	TRBD1	-	TRBJ2-3	TRBV7-2
CASSFLLVRPGETQYF	TGTGCCAGCAGCTTTCTACTCGTACGCCCGGGAGAGACCCAGTACTTC	-	-	TRBJ2-5	TRBV7-2
CASSHQTSGRPYEQYF	TGTGCCAGCAGTCACCAGACTAGCGGGAGGCCCTACGAGCAGTACTTC	TRBD2	-	TRBJ2-7	TRBV28
CATSRGAEETQYF	TGTGCCACCAGCAGAGGAGCGGAAGAGACCCAGTACTTC	-	-	TRBJ2-5	TRBV15
CASTWGGGWYGYTF	TGTGCCAGCACGTGGGGCGGGGGGTGGTATGGCTACACCTTC	-	few	TRBJ1-2	TRBV28
CASSPSGYEQYF	TGTGCCAGCAGTCCAAGCGGGTACGAGCAGTACTTC	-	-	TRBJ2-7	TRBV7-2
CASSGTSGANREQFF	TGTGCCAGCAGCGGCACTAGCGGAGCCAACCGTGAGCAGTTCTTC	TRBD2	-	TRBJ2-1	TRBV2
CASRRQGSSGANVLTF	TGTGCCAGCAGGCGACAGGGCTCCTCTGGGGCCAACGTCCTGACTTTC	TRBD1	-	TRBJ2-6	TRBV2
CASSSGPSGRAYEQYF	TGTGCCAGCAGCTCAGGTCCTAGCGGGAGGGCCTACGAGCAGTACTTC	TRBD2	-	TRBJ2-7	TRBV7-3
CASSLGGTGVAADTQYF	TGTGCCAGCAGCTTAGGCGGGACAGGGGTAGCAGCAGATACGCAGTATTTT	TRBD1	-	TRBJ2-3	TRBV7-8
CASSGGQGTYNEQFF	TGTGCTAGCAGCGGCGGACAGGGGACCTACAATGAGCAGTTCTTC	TRBD1	-	TRBJ2-1	TRBV7-7
CAWSVLSSSSLRQFF	TGTGCCTGGAGTGTACTCTCCTCGTCTAGCCTACGGCAGTTCTTC	-	-	TRBJ2-1	TRBV30
CASSKTGWGETQYF	TGTGCCAGCAGCAAGACAGGGTGGGGGGAGACCCAGTACTTC	TRBD1	-	TRBJ2-5	TRBV6-6